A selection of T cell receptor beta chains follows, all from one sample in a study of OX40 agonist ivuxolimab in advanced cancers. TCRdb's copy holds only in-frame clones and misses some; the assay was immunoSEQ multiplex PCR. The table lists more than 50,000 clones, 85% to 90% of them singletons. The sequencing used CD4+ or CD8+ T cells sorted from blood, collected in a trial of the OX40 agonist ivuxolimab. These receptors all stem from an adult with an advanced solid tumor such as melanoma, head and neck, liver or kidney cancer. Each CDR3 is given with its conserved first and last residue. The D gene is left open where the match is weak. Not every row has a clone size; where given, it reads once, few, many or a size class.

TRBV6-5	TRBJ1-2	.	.	CASTKGMNNYGYTF	TGTGCCAGTACTAAGGGGATGAACAACTATGGCTACACCTTC
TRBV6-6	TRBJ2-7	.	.	CASSYGQISLYEQYF	TGTGCCAGCAGTTACGGACAGATATCTCTCTACGAGCAGTACTTC
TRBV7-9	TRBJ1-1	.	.	CASSFTQGGTEAFF	TGTGCCAGCAGCTTCACCCAGGGAGGCACTGAAGCTTTCTTT
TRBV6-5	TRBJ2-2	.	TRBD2	CASRLAGRNTGELFF	TGTGCCAGCAGGTTAGCGGGACGGAACACCGGGGAGCTGTTTTTT
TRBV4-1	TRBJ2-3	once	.	CASSQVPQVVTDTQYF	TGCGCCAGCAGCCAAGTCCCACAGGTCGTAACAGATACGCAGTATTTT
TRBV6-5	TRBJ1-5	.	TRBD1	CASSSLGTADQPQHF	TGTGCCAGCAGTTCATTAGGGACAGCGGATCAGCCCCAGCATTTT
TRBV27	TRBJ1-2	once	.	CASSPLRLNYGYTF	TGTGCCAGCAGTCCTCTACGGCTTAACTATGGCTACACCTTC
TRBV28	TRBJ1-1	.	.	CASSLRKGTNTEAFF	TGTGCCAGCAGTTTAAGGAAGGGTACGAACACTGAAGCTTTCTTT
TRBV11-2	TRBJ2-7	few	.	CASSPLQRVRNYEQYF	TGTGCCAGCAGCCCCCTCCAGAGGGTGAGAAACTACGAGCAGTACTTC
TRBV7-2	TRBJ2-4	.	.	CASSLGGVLAKNIQYF	TGTGCCAGCAGCTTAGGAGGGGTTTTAGCCAAAAACATTCAGTACTTC
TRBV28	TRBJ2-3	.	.	CASSFLADTDTQYF	TGTGCCAGCAGTTTTCTAGCAGACACAGATACGCAGTATTTT
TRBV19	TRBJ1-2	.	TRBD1	CASSGRGGDYGYTF	TGTGCCAGTAGTGGCAGAGGGGGCGACTATGGCTACACCTTC
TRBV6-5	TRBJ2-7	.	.	CASSPQRLDEQYF	TGTGCCAGCAGTCCCCAGAGGCTCGACGAGCAGTACTTC
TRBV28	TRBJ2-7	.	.	CASSLSGEQYF	TGTGCCAGCAGTTTAAGCGGAGAGCAGTACTTC
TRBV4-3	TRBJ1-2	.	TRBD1	CASSQETGGGYTF	TGCGCCAGCAGCCAAGAGACAGGGGGAGGCTACACCTTC
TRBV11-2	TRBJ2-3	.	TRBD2	CASRWTSGSTDTQYF	TGTGCCAGCAGATGGACTAGCGGAAGCACAGATACGCAGTATTTT
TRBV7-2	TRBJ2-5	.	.	CASSFLSGIQTQYF	TGTGCCAGCAGCTTTTTGAGTGGTATTCAGACCCAGTACTTC
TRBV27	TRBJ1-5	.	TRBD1	CASSLTGTESNQPQHF	TGTGCCAGCAGTTTAACCGGGACAGAAAGCAATCAGCCCCAGCATTTT
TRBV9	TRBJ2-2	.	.	CASNRQANTGELFF	TGTGCCAGCAACAGACAGGCGAACACCGGGGAGCTGTTTTTT
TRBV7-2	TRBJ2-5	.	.	CASSQGTPRETQYF	TGTGCCAGCAGCCAGGGGACCCCCCGAGAGACCCAGTACTTC
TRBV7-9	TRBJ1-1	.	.	CASSLSGLTEAFF	TGTGCCAGCAGCTTATCGGGCCTCACTGAAGCTTTCTTT
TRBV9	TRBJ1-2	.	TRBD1	CASSVVGQGADGYTF	TGTGCCAGCAGCGTAGTGGGACAGGGGGCAGATGGCTACACCTTC
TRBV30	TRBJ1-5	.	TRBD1	CAWSGQGAPGQPQHF	TGTGCCTGGAGTGGACAGGGGGCGCCGGGTCAGCCCCAGCATTTT
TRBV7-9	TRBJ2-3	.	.	CASTKGASSTDTQYF	TGTGCCAGTACCAAGGGCGCATCTAGCACAGATACGCAGTATTTT
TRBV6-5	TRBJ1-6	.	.	CASRYGRNNSPLHF	TGTGCCAGCAGATACGGACGGAATAATTCACCCCTCCACTTT
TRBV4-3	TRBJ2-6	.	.	CASSQDMSSGANVLTF	TGCGCCAGCAGCCAAGATATGAGCTCTGGGGCCAACGTCCTGACTTTC
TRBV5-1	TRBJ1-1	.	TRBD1	CASSSTGGHITEAFF	TGCGCCAGCTCTTCGACAGGGGGTCATATCACTGAAGCTTTCTTT
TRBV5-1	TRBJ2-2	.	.	CASRGGGLNTGELFF	TGCGCCAGCAGGGGAGGGGGATTAAACACCGGGGAGCTGTTTTTT
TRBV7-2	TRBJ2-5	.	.	CASSLIDGETQYF	TGTGCCAGCAGCTTAATCGACGGAGAGACCCAGTACTTC
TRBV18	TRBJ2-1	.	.	CASSPTQEGWSEQFF	TGTGCCAGCTCACCAACTCAGGAGGGCTGGAGTGAGCAGTTCTTC
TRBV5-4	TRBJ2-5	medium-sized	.	CASSRDGGSQETQYF	TGTGCCAGCAGCCGGGATGGGGGCAGTCAAGAGACCCAGTACTTC
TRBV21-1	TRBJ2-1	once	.	CASSNFPSGSSYNEQFF	TGTGCCAGCAGCAATTTCCCTAGCGGTAGCTCCTACAATGAGCAGTTCTTC
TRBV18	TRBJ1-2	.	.	CASSPTRDNNYGYTF	TGTGCCAGCTCACCGACCCGGGACAATAACTATGGCTACACCTTC
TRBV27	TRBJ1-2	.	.	CASSFVAGNYGYTF	TGTGCCAGCAGTTTCGTTGCAGGGAACTATGGCTACACCTTC
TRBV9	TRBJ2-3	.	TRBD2	CASSVGLAGGDTQYF	TGTGCCAGCAGCGTAGGACTAGCGGGGGGAGATACGCAGTATTTT
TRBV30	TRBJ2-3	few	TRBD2	CAWNSGSSDTQYF	TGTGCCTGGAATAGCGGGAGTTCTGATACGCAGTATTTT
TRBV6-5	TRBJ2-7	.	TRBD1	CASSYWTGSEQYF	TGTGCCAGCAGTTATTGGACAGGGAGCGAGCAGTACTTC
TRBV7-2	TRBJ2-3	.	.	CASSPSTDTQYF	TGTGCCAGCAGCCCCTCAACAGATACGCAGTATTTT
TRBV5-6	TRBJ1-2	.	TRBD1	CASSRTGGDGYTF	TGTGCCAGCAGCCGGACAGGGGGCGATGGCTACACCTTC
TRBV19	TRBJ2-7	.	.	CASSIRNGGNYEQYF	TGTGCCAGTAGTATCCGAAACGGGGGAAACTACGAGCAGTACTTC
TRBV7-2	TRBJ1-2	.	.	CASTLSPGVANYGYTF	TGTGCCAGCACCCTTAGTCCAGGGGTCGCTAACTATGGCTACACCTTC